A single sample is the source of the 23 T cell receptor beta chains below, sequenced in a study of T cells in localized non-small cell lung cancer. Here immunoSEQ multiplex PCR was the method, and the copy in TCRdb shows in-frame clones only, minus some. The table includes approximately 24,000 clones, about 85% detected once. Sequences were derived from peripheral blood, sampled before any cancer treatment. Every receptor here comes from a man between 35 and 75 years old with stage III squamous cell lung carcinoma.

The chain is built from TRBV9 and TRBJ2-5; TRBD2 aligns across 14 bases. The CDR3 is 16 residues long. Per germline, CDR1 SGDLS and CDR2 YYNGEE. Trimming took 2 bases from V and 3 from J; bases not matched to a gene: 3. The CDR3, as DNA: TGTGCCAGCAGCGTTGGACTAGCGGGGGGTGAAGAGACCCAGTACTTC. Encoded protein: CASSVGLAGGEETQYF.

This sequence joins TRBV30 and TRBJ1-3, with a possible D match to TRBD1 (6 bases). Germline values: CDR1 GTSNPN, CDR2 SVGIG (reference sequence). Trimming removed 1 base from V and 7 bases from J, with 8 bases in between. CDR3 length: 12 amino acids. DNA for the CDR3: TGTGCCTGGAGTGCCGGGGGCAACACCATATATTTT. Amino acid sequence: CAWSAGGNTIYF. The variable domain in full, completed from reference TRBV30 and TRBJ1-3, reads SQTIHQWPATLVQPVGSPLSLECTVEGTSNPNLYWYRQAAGRGLQLLFYSVGIGQISSEVPQNLSASRPQDRQFILSSKKLLLSDSGFYLCAWSAGGNTIYFGEGSWLTVV.

A few counts support this clone. This chain links TRBV19 with TRBJ1-1, with TRBD1 as a possible D gene (6 bases). The CDR3 has 14 residues. Between the trimmed V and J ends, which lost 2 bases and 1 base, there was a span of 8 bases. In germline, CDR1 is LNHDA, CDR2 SQIVND (reference sequence). As DNA, the CDR3 is TGTGCCAGTAGTATATTACAGGGGAACACTGAAGCTTTCTTT. It translates to CASSILQGNTEAFF.

The CDR3: CATGSGANTDTQYF. CDR3 DNA: TGTGCCACCGGATCCGGGGCCAACACAGATACGCAGTATTTT. The chain employs TRBV6-5 and TRBJ2-3, with D perhaps given as TRBD1 or TRBD2 (5 bases each). This CDR3 has 14 amino acids. Trimming left V 10 bases short and J 2 bases short, with 16 bases between. In germline, CDR1 is MNHEY, CDR2 SVGAGI.

Notes on this clone: This same CDR3 is encoded by further DNA sequences in the sample. The chain carries TRBV20-1 and TRBJ1-1; TRBD1 aligns across 8 bases. J gave up 14 bases and V 6 bases, and 11 bases lay outside the gene matches. The CDR3 has 11 amino acids. Germline CDR1 reads DFQATT; CDR2 reads SNEGSKA (reference sequence). CDR3 sequence (DNA): TGCAGTGCCACATGGGGACAGGACAGCTTCTTT. This gives the protein CSATWGQDSFF.

V and J are TRBV5-1 and TRBJ1-4; D is undetermined. V was pared by 0 bases and J by 0 bases, with 6 bases between. The CDR3 runs to 15 residues. The V gene's germline CDR1 is SGHRS and CDR2 YFSETQ. The CDR3 DNA reads as TGCGCCAGCAGCTTGGGGGTCGCAACTAATGAAAAACTGTTTTTT. This codes for CASSLGVATNEKLFF.

J is TRBJ2-7 and V is TRBV27; tentatively, D is TRBD1 (5 bases). This CDR3 is built from 16 residues. The V gene's germline CDR1 is MNHEY and CDR2 SMNVEV (reference sequence). Trimming cost V 2 bases and J 1 base, with 15 bases left between them. The chain's CDR3 is CASSLHLGRVSYEQYF. CDR3 DNA: TGTGCCAGCAGTTTACATCTGGGCAGGGTGTCCTACGAGCAGTACTTC.

The chain is built from TRBV29-1 and TRBJ1-2; D gene uncertain. The CDR3 runs 12 residues. V was cut by 1 base and J by 4 bases, with 7 bases left in between. Germline CDR1 reads SQVTM; CDR2 reads ANQGSEA. The CDR3 coding sequence is TGCAGCGTTGAAGGCCTTAGCTATGGCTACACCTTC. Translation: CSVEGLSYGYTF.

V gene TRBV10-3 combines with J gene TRBJ2-2; D is ambiguous. Trimming left V 9 bases short and J 6 bases short, with 8 bases between. Germline CDR1 and CDR2: ENHRY and SYGVKD. CDR3 size: 11 residues. CDR3 sequence (DNA): TGTGCCATTAGAAACGCCGGGGAGCTGTTTTTT. Protein sequence: CAIRNAGELFF.

This chain links TRBV5-1 with TRBJ1-5; D uncertain. Trimming stripped 4 bases from V and 4 bases from J, with 9 bases between. The CDR3 length is 13 residues. The V gene's germline CDR1 is SGHRS and CDR2 YFSETQ. CDR3 amino acids: CASSLGENQPQHF. The CDR3 bases are TGCGCCAGCAGCCTTGGAGAGAATCAGCCCCAGCATTTT.

The chain recombines TRBV7-9 with TRBJ1-2, with TRBD1 matching over 8 bases. Looked up from germline, CDR1 is SEHNR and CDR2 is FQNEAQ (reference sequence). The CDR3 has 13 residues. V gave up 6 bases and J gave up 8 bases; unmatched junction bases: 8. CDR3 in amino acids: CASSFSDREGYTF. For the CDR3, the DNA is TGTGCCAGCAGTTTTTCGGACAGGGAGGGCTACACCTTC.

The chain links TRBV18 to TRBJ2-2; TRBD1 matches at 8 bases. Germline V gene data show CDR1 as KGHSH and CDR2 as LQKENI. The CDR3 contains 17 residues. V was pared by 6 bases and J by 5 bases, with 14 bases of the junction left unmatched. CDR3 sequence: CASSSTSGQGRTGELFF. The CDR3, as DNA: TGTGCCAGCTCCTCAACAAGCGGACAGGGTCGAACCGGGGAGCTGTTTTTT. Supplemented by reference TRBV18 and TRBJ2-2, the full variable domain reads NAGVMQNPRHLVRRRGQEARLRCSPMKGHSHVYWYRQLPEEGLKFMVYLQKENIIDESGMPKERFSAEFPKEGPSILRIQQVVRGDSAAYFCASSSTSGQGRTGELFFGEGSRLTVL.

In this sample, this clone turned up once. The J gene is TRBJ1-1, the V gene TRBV5-1; TRBD1 might be the D (6 bases). The CDR3 is 13 amino acids. Per the germline V gene, CDR1 is SGHRS and CDR2 is YFSETQ. V dropped 0 bases and J dropped 6 bases, with 9 bases sitting between them. The CDR3, as DNA: TGCGCCAGCAGCTTGGAGGGGGTCGCTGAAGCTTTCTTT. Translating it yields CASSLEGVAEAFF.

The J gene is TRBJ1-4, the V gene TRBV5-6, with D tentatively TRBD1 (5 bases). The CDR3 length is 15 residues. Germline V gene data show CDR1 as SGHDT and CDR2 as YYEEEE. V lost 1 base and J lost 7, with 14 bases in between. The CDR3 coding sequence is TGTGCCAGCAGCTTGCAAACAGGAGCAGCTGAAAAACTGTTTTTT. Translation: CASSLQTGAAEKLFF.

This clone was recorded only once. The J gene is TRBJ2-7, the V gene TRBV5-4; D possibly uses TRBD1 or TRBD2 (5 bases each). The CDR3 extends over 13 amino acids. Trimming pared 3 bases from V and 6 bases from J, leaving 13 bases between. Germline assignment: CDR1 SGHNT and CDR2 YYREEE (reference sequence). CDR3 nucleotides: TGTGCCAGCAGCTCGGGGACGTTCGGCGAGCAGTACTTC. Residues: CASSSGTFGEQYF.

The gene calls are TRBV25-1 and TRBJ2-2; no clear D gene. CDR1 MGHDK and CDR2 SYGVNS come from the germline V gene. There are 16 residues in the CDR3. V was trimmed by 1 base and J by 1 base, leaving 10 bases between them. The CDR3 here is CASSEFGQQNTGELFF. CDR3 DNA sequence: TGTGCCAGCAGTGAATTTGGGCAACAGAACACCGGGGAGCTGTTTTTT. The full variable domain, its missing parts supplied by reference TRBV25-1 and TRBJ2-2, is EADIYQTPRYLVIGTGKKITLECSQTMGHDKMYWYQQDPGMELHLIHYSYGVNSTEKGDLSSESTVSRIRTEHFPLTLESARPSHTSQYLCASSEFGQQNTGELFFGEGSRLTVL.

The genes are TRBV7-3 and TRBJ2-7, with TRBD1 matching 8 bases. V dropped 2 bases and J dropped 4; count of bases not matched to a gene: 4. Germline loops: CDR1 SGHTA, CDR2 FQGTGA. This CDR3 spans 14 amino acids. The CDR3 bases are TGTGCCAGCAGCTTAGGACAGGGTACATACGAGCAGTACTTC. This gives the protein CASSLGQGTYEQYF.

V usage is TRBV10-1 and J usage is TRBJ2-2; D uncertain. Trimming left V 3 bases short and J 4 bases short, with 6 bases between. CDR3 length equals 13 residues. Germline V CDR1 and CDR2: WNHNN, SYGVQD (reference sequence). The DNA for the CDR3 is TGCGCCAGCAGTGACAGTGTCACCGGGGAGCTGTTTTTT. Translation: CASSDSVTGELFF.

This clone was observed a single time. CDR3 amino acids: CASSQAWKSYEQYF. The DNA of the CDR3 is TGCGCCAGCAGCCAAGCTTGGAAATCCTACGAGCAGTACTTC. The gene calls are TRBV4-1 and TRBJ2-7; D not resolved. Trimming pared 1 base from V and 1 base from J, leaving 8 bases between. There are 14 residues in the CDR3. Germline assignment: CDR1 MGHRA and CDR2 YSYEKL.

The chain carries TRBV5-6 and TRBJ2-1; D call uncertain. V shed 4 bases and J shed 0 bases, with 2 bases lying between them. In germline, CDR1 is SGHDT, CDR2 YYEEEE. This CDR3 region has 12 residues. For the CDR3, the DNA is TGTGCCAGCAGCCCCTCCTACAATGAGCAGTTCTTC. Translation: CASSPSYNEQFF.

There are a few counts of this clone. The chain recombines TRBV29-1 with TRBJ2-7; 7 bases agree with TRBD1. There are 14 residues in the CDR3. With 2 bases clipped from V and 1 base from J, the junction kept 5 bases outside the gene matches. Germline CDR1 and CDR2: SQVTM and ANQGSEA. The CDR3 coding sequence is TGCAGCGTTGAATTGGGACAGACTTCCTACGAGCAGTACTTC. Protein sequence: CSVELGQTSYEQYF.

V is TRBV27 and J is TRBJ1-6, with 7 bases lining up with TRBD1. V was clipped by 5 bases and J by 6 bases; unmatched bases: 16. Per germline, CDR1 MNHEY and CDR2 SMNVEV (reference sequence). The CDR3 has 18 amino acids. For the CDR3, the DNA is TGTGCCAGCAGTCCCAGGTATTTCGCGGGACAGTTTAATTCACCCCTCCACTTT. Protein product: CASSPRYFAGQFNSPLHF.

The chain combines TRBV14 with TRBJ2-2; D could derive from TRBD1 or TRBD2 (8 bases each). The CDR3 is 17 amino acids. Between the trimmed V and J ends, which lost 3 bases and 4 bases, there was a span of 18 bases. Germline values: CDR1 SGHDN, CDR2 FVKESK. The CDR3 protein is CASSHTGGLVITGELFF. The CDR3 nucleotides are TGTGCCAGCAGCCACACAGGGGGACTAGTTATCACCGGGGAGCTGTTTTTT.